In this sample, the clone carrying this T cell receptor beta chain turned up once. This entry belongs to a study of blood T cell repertoires in COVID-19. V was clipped by 2 bases and J by 6 bases; unmatched bases: 2. Germline assignment: CDR1 SGHNT and CDR2 YENEEA. The CDR3 is made up of 13 amino acids. As handled by the study authors: Reference gene primers were amplified, and this amplification served to estimate nucleated cell counts. Assay used: immunoSEQ multiplex PCR; TCRdb lists only in-frame clones, some missing. V and J calls and clone size are those listed in that table; D and trimming were worked out from the DNA. The sample carries about 280,000 clones, around 89% recorded once. In terms of age and location, participants ranged from roughly 18 to 90 years and lived in roughly 22 US areas.

The sample comprised PBMCs or T cells enriched from blood (not recorded which). V usage is TRBV11-3 and J usage is TRBJ2-5; TRBD1 agrees at 8 bases. The receptor was derived from a young woman with acute COVID-19. The CDR3 coding sequence is TGTGCCAGCAGCTTACAGGGGGCGAAGACCCAGTACTTC. It is translated as CASSLQGAKTQYF.